The text below deals with one T cell receptor (beta chain). The source of the sample is a study of T cell changes during pregnancy in multiple sclerosis. TCRdb's copy holds only in-frame clones and misses some; the assay was immunoSEQ multiplex PCR. The sample records around 63,000 clones, roughly 89% being singletons. CDR3 size: 13 residues. Germline CDR1 reads SGHDT; CDR2 reads YYEEEE. V gave up 0 bases and J gave up 5 bases, with 9 bases separating them. The genes are TRBV5-6 and TRBJ2-7; D is undetermined. The specimen was peripheral blood, collected after pregnancy. The receptor comes from a female donor in good health, enrolled as a control in a pregnancy study. CDR3 protein: CASSLASGHEQYF. The CDR3 DNA reads as TGTGCCAGCAGCTTGGCCTCGGGTCACGAGCAGTACTTC.